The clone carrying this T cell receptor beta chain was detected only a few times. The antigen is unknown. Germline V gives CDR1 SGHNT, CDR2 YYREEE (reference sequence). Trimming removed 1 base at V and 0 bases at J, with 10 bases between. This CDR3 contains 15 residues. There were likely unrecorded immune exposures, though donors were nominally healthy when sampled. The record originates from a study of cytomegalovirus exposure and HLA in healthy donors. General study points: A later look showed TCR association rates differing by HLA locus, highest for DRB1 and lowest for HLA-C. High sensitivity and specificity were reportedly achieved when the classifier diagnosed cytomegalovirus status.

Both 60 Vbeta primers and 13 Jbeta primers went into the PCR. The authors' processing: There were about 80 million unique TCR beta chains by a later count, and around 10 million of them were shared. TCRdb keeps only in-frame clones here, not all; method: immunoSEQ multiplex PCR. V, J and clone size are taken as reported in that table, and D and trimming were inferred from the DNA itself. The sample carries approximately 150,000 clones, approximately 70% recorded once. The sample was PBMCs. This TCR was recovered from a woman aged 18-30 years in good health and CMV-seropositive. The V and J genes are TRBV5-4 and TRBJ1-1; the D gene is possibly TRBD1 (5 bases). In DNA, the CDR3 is TGTGCCAGCAGCTTGTGGTCAGGGATGAACACTGAAGCTTTCTTT. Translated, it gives CASSLWSGMNTEAFF.